The entry below gives a single TCR beta chain sequence along with its context. The sample holds other DNA sequences that translate to the same CDR3. The source of the sample is a study of blood T cell repertoires in COVID-19. Study information: PBMCs, B-cell-depleted T cells, or T cells provided the cDNA or gDNA that made up the material.

Original analysis: Scientists estimated how many nucleated cells there were by amplifying reference gene primers. Here immunoSEQ multiplex PCR was the method, and the copy in TCRdb shows in-frame clones only, minus some. V and J calls and clone size are those listed in that table; D and trimming were worked out from the DNA. The profile shows 300,000 to 400,000 clones, approximately 88% of them singletons. V gave up 5 bases and J gave up 3 bases, with 10 bases separating them. The CDR3 sequence is 13 residues long. J is TRBJ1-2 and V is TRBV12-3 or TRBV12-4, with a weak D call TRBD1 (5 bases). The clonotype was recovered from a young man with COVID-19, enrolled during active disease. What was sequenced was peripheral blood. The CDR3 bases are TGTGCCAGCAGTCTAACAGGAGACTATGGCTACACCTTC. Translating gives CASSLTGDYGYTF.